This TCR beta chain derives from a study of shared clonotypes between healthy human individuals. It was CD45RO-negative cells, positively selected for CCR7, that made up naive CD8 cells, with terminally differentiated effector memory CD45RA+ cells excluded. Deep was the level at which the assay was run. Genomic DNA belonging to each subset was distributed in equal measure over several immunoSEQ plates. Per the authors' pipeline: Junction-only immunoSEQ sequences carried no quality scores, so filtering differed. TCRdb's copy holds only in-frame clones and misses some; the assay was immunoSEQ multiplex PCR. The DNA was the basis for D and trimming; V, J and clone size are from that table. The sample holds approximately 1.9 million clones, 80% to 95% seen once. Study-level points and caveats: Of the naive CD4 clonotypes, approximately 5% were shared across several donors.

Per germline, CDR1 SGHVS and CDR2 FQNEAQ. The CDR3 extends over 17 amino acids. Trimming removed 5 bases from V and 2 bases from J, with 22 bases in between. Points on this clone: What it recognizes is unknown.

The source of this sequence is a man aged 18 to 30 in good health. Some clones in this sample may be carry-over from other donors' samples. Sequences were obtained from naive CD8+ T cells from PBMCs. This rearrangement joins TRBV7-8 to TRBJ2-7, with a possible D match to TRBD2 (6 bases). The CDR3, as DNA: TGTGCCAGCAGCGGAGATGCCGCGGGGTGGGGAGCCTACGAGCAGTACTTC. It specifies CASSGDAAGWGAYEQYF.